A single sample gave rise to the 21 T cell receptor beta chains below, sequenced in a study of high-grade serous ovarian cancer treatment subgroups. Some clones are missing from TCRdb's copy, which holds only in-frame ones; the method was immunoSEQ multiplex PCR. The table includes around 37,000 clones, 75% to 85% detected once. The tumor samples were collected prior to definitive surgery or chemotherapy. Sequenced material: tumor tissue. These TCRs come from a human donor with high-grade serous ovarian cancer.

CDR3 DNA sequence: TGTGCCAGCAGCTTAGTCTGGGCAGATCGGACCTACGAGCAGTACTTC. Protein product: CASSLVWADRTYEQYF. The chain employs TRBV7-2 and TRBJ2-7; no clear D gene. This CDR3 has 16 amino acids. Trimming removed 1 base at V and 2 bases at J, with 15 bases between. Germline-derived CDR1 and CDR2 are SGHTA and FQGNSA. The full variable domain, rest sourced from reference TRBV7-2 and TRBJ2-7, is GAGVSQSPSNKVTEKGKDVELRCDPISGHTALYWYRQSLGQGLEFLIYFQGNSAPDKSGLPSDRFSAERTGGSVSTLTIQRTQQEDSAVYLCASSLVWADRTYEQYFGPGTRLTVT.

This chain connects TRBV6-6 to TRBJ2-7; 8 positions match TRBD1. Trimming cost V 0 bases and J 6 bases; bases outside gene matches: 10. This CDR3 comprises 16 residues. Germline V gene sequence: CDR1 MNHNY, CDR2 SVGAGI (reference sequence). CDR3 sequence reads: CASSYSPGQAAFEQYF. The CDR3 DNA is TGTGCCAGCAGTTACTCACCGGGACAGGCTGCCTTCGAGCAGTACTTC.

Note on this clone: Other DNA sequences within the sample encode an identical CDR3. The chain carries TRBV28 and TRBJ1-4; TRBD1 might be the D (6 bases). V lost 3 bases and J lost 8, with 13 bases in between. This CDR3 contains 14 residues. CDR1 is MDHEN and CDR2 is SYDVKM in the germline V gene. The DNA for the CDR3 is TGTGCCAGCAGTTTCGGGCAGGGGAGGGAAAAACTGTTTTTT. Translating it yields CASSFGQGREKLFF.

The chain uses TRBV25-1 and TRBJ1-2; TRBD1 matches at 11 bases. In germline, CDR1 is MGHDK, CDR2 SYGVNS. The CDR3 consists of 15 residues. V lost 4 bases and J lost 8; bases outside the gene matches: 9. CDR3 in amino acids: CASSGRTGGARGYTF. The CDR3 bases are TGTGCCAGCAGTGGGCGGACAGGGGGCGCGAGAGGCTACACCTTC.

This chain joins TRBV19 and TRBJ1-6; possible D gene TRBD1, 5 bases. In germline, CDR1 is LNHDA, CDR2 SQIVND (reference sequence). The CDR3 has 13 residues. The V and J ends lost 8 bases and 7 bases respectively, with 12 bases between them. This CDR3 reads CASGTELNSPLHF. The CDR3, as DNA: TGTGCCAGTGGGACCGAACTGAATTCACCCCTCCACTTT.

The chain joins TRBV2 to TRBJ2-3, with D possibly being TRBD1 (6 bases). The CDR3 has 13 amino acids. Per germline, CDR1 SNHLY and CDR2 FYNNEI. V was pared by 6 bases and J by 3 bases, with 10 bases between. The CDR3 sequence: CASRAGETDTQYF. The CDR3 nucleotides read TGTGCCAGCAGGGCAGGGGAAACAGATACGCAGTATTTT.

V and J are TRBV28 and TRBJ1-1; no clear D. This CDR3 spans 16 amino acids. Deletions cut 6 bases from V and 1 base from J, with 18 bases between. Per germline, CDR1 MDHEN and CDR2 SYDVKM. CDR3 nucleotide sequence: TGTGCCAGCAGCTCCGGGCCTTTAGGAGGGAACACTGAAGCTTTCTTT. It is translated as CASSSGPLGGNTEAFF.

The V gene is TRBV2, the J gene TRBJ2-1; TRBD2 matches at 12 bases. The germline CDR1 and CDR2 sequences are SNHLY and FYNNEI. CDR3 length equals 14 residues. The V and J ends lost 7 bases and 10 bases, in that order; junction bases with no gene match: 8. CDR3 sequence: CASKGTSGLTEQFF. The DNA for the CDR3 is TGTGCCAGCAAAGGGACTAGCGGGCTAACGGAGCAGTTCTTC.

This clone was counted a few times. This chain connects TRBV7-9 to TRBJ2-2; D is undetermined. The CDR3 is 14 residues long. The germline V gene has CDR1 SEHNR and CDR2 FQNEAQ (reference sequence). V dropped 0 bases and J dropped 1 base, with 3 bases sitting between them. CDR3 DNA sequence: TGTGCCAGCAGCTTAGCGTTGAACACCGGGGAGCTGTTTTTT. Translating it yields CASSLALNTGELFF.

The rearrangement joins TRBV2 to TRBJ2-2; D ambiguous. V gave up 3 bases and J gave up 6 bases, with 2 bases separating them. Germline V gene data show CDR1 as SNHLY and CDR2 as FYNNEI. The CDR3 has 11 amino acids. CDR3 loop: CASSDPGELFF. In DNA form, the CDR3 reads TGTGCCAGCAGTGATCCCGGGGAGCTGTTTTTT. The full variable domain, with the rest looked up from reference TRBV2 and TRBJ2-2, is EPEVTQTPSHQVTQMGQEVILRCVPISNHLYFYWYRQILGQKVEFLVSFYNNEISEKSEIFDDQFSVERPDGSNFTLKIRSTKLEDSAMYFCASSDPGELFFGEGSRLTVL.

The chain employs TRBV4-1 and TRBJ2-6; D call uncertain. CDR1 is MGHRA and CDR2 is YSYEKL in the germline V gene. The CDR3 totals 13 residues. Trimming took off 7 bases at V and 3 bases at J, with 7 bases between the two ends. The CDR3 region has the DNA TGCGCCAGCAAAGGGTATGGGGCCAACGTCCTGACTTTC. It codes for CASKGYGANVLTF.

J is TRBJ2-6 and V is TRBV2; D tentatively fits TRBD1 or TRBD2 (5 bases each). CDR3 length: 14 residues. CDR1 SNHLY and CDR2 FYNNEI come from the germline V gene. V was trimmed by 7 bases and J by 4 bases, leaving 11 bases between them. The CDR3 nucleotides read TGTGCCAGCATGGGGGACGCAGGGGCCAACGTCCTGACTTTC. The encoded protein is CASMGDAGANVLTF.

The chain couples TRBV11-2 to TRBJ2-7; D remains ambiguous. V was shortened by 6 bases and J by 3 bases, with 9 bases between the two germline ends. Germline CDR1 reads SGHAT; CDR2 reads FQNNGV. This CDR3 spans 12 amino acids. The CDR3, as DNA: TGTGCCAGCAGACAAGAGAGCTACGAGCAGTACTTC. This translates into CASRQESYEQYF.

The chain links TRBV7-7 to TRBJ1-4; 9 positions match TRBD1. The trim removed 0 bases at V and 8 bases at J, leaving 16 bases unmatched. Germline assignment: CDR1 SSHAT and CDR2 FNYEAQ (reference sequence). This CDR3 spans 19 amino acids. The CDR3 DNA follows: TGTGCCAGCAGCTTAGCGCTCTGGCATGCGGGACAGGGATGGGAAAAACTGTTTTTT. Amino acid sequence: CASSLALWHAGQGWEKLFF.

V and J are TRBV4-3 and TRBJ2-7; no definite D call. Germline V gene lookup returns CDR1 LGHNA and CDR2 YSLEER. The CDR3 totals 14 residues. V was pared by 0 bases and J by 3 bases, with 9 bases between. CDR3 in amino acids: CASSQDLAHYEQYF. The CDR3 nucleotides are TGCGCCAGCAGCCAAGATTTGGCCCACTACGAGCAGTACTTC.

This chain joins TRBV7-9 and TRBJ2-1; 7 bases are a match to TRBD2. Germline CDR1 SEHNR, CDR2 FQNEAQ (reference sequence). Trimming cost V 5 bases and J 7 bases; bases outside gene matches: 11. This CDR3 contains 15 residues. The CDR3, as DNA: TGTGCCAGCAGCCTCCTCGGGACTAACCAAAATGAGCAGTTCTTC. The encoded protein is CASSLLGTNQNEQFF.

This chain links TRBV6-5 with TRBJ2-7; TRBD2 might be the D (7 bases). The CDR3 spans 14 residues. V was shortened by 7 bases and J by 4 bases, with 17 bases between the two germline ends. Germline-derived CDR1 and CDR2 are MNHEY and SVGAGI. CDR3 residues: CASTRRGGSYEQYF. Written as DNA, the CDR3 is TGTGCCAGCACCCGAAGGGGGGGTTCGTACGAGCAGTACTTC.

This clone was counted once. The chain couples TRBV27 to TRBJ2-5; D unclear. The CDR3 sequence is 12 residues long. In germline, CDR1 is MNHEY, CDR2 SMNVEV (reference sequence). Trimming stripped 6 bases from V and 1 base from J, with 6 bases between. CDR3 in DNA: TGTGCCAGCAGGGGGATCCAAGAGACCCAGTACTTC. Translation gives CASRGIQETQYF.

The chain is built from TRBV28 and TRBJ1-2, with unresolved D. V lost 2 bases and J lost 4, with 8 bases in between. From germline, CDR1 is MDHEN and CDR2 SYDVKM. This CDR3 region has 13 residues. CDR3: CASSLLAFYGYTF. The DNA of the CDR3 is TGTGCCAGCAGTTTACTAGCCTTCTATGGCTACACCTTC.

This clone was detected a few times. The chain couples TRBV5-6 to TRBJ2-7; the match to TRBD1 covers 8 bases. The CDR3 is 15 amino acids. Germline V CDR1 and CDR2: SGHDT, YYEEEE. V trimming: 4 bases; J trimming: 5 bases; junction bases outside the gene matches: 11. The CDR3 DNA reads as TGTGCCAGCAGCCTCGGTGGACAGGGATACCACGAGCAGTACTTC. The encoded protein is CASSLGGQGYHEQYF. The whole variable domain, filled in from reference TRBV5-6 and TRBJ2-7, reads DAGVTQSPTHLIKTRGQQVTLRCSPKSGHDTVSWYQQALGQGPQFIFQYYEEEERQRGNFPDRFSGHQFPNYSSELNVNALLLGDSALYLCASSLGGQGYHEQYFGPGTRLTVT.

This clone was found a few times. The chain couples TRBV19 to TRBJ1-5, with 7 positions matching TRBD1. Germline V lookup: CDR1 LNHDA, CDR2 SQIVND (reference sequence). This CDR3 contains 15 residues. After removal of 4 bases from V and 4 bases from J, the junction contained 7 bases not matched to a gene. The CDR3 sequence: CASSTDRAKNQPQHF. CDR3 bases: TGTGCCAGTAGTACCGACAGGGCCAAAAATCAGCCCCAGCATTTT.